These 16 T cell receptor beta chains share one sample of origin, sequenced in a study of shared clonotypes between healthy human individuals. Generated by immunoSEQ multiplex PCR, the TCRdb table keeps only in-frame clones and is missing some. The sample contains 660,000 or so clones, 90% to 97% of which appear only once. It was CD45RO-negative cells, positively selected for CCR7, that made up naive CD8 cells, with terminally differentiated effector memory CD45RA+ cells excluded. The sequenced sample was naive CD8+ T cells sorted from blood. The origin of the receptors is a woman between 25 and 40 years old in good health.

The chain employs TRBV7-9 and TRBJ1-5; D call uncertain. V gave up 5 bases and J gave up 5 bases, with 13 bases separating them. The CDR3 runs 14 residues. Germline CDR1 is SEHNR and CDR2 is FQNEAQ (reference sequence). DNA of the CDR3: TGTGCCAGCAGCCGAGTGCTGGGCGATCAGCCCCAGCATTTT. Amino acids: CASSRVLGDQPQHF.

The chain employs TRBV28 and TRBJ2-7; tentatively, D is TRBD1 (6 bases). Germline V gene sequence: CDR1 MDHEN, CDR2 SYDVKM. Trimming cost V 5 bases and J 5 bases, with 16 bases left between them. The CDR3 covers 14 residues. CDR3 protein: CASSPLGGQNEQYF. As DNA, the CDR3 is TGTGCCAGCAGTCCATTAGGGGGACAAAACGAGCAGTACTTC.

This chain uses TRBV28 with TRBJ2-1, with D tentatively TRBD2 (5 bases). V was shortened by 2 bases and J by 8 bases, with 16 bases between the two germline ends. CDR1 MDHEN and CDR2 SYDVKM come from the germline V gene. The CDR3 is made up of 15 amino acids. CDR3 DNA sequence: TGTGCCAGCAGTTTAAGGACCCTAGCTACAGATGAGCAGTTCTTC. It yields the protein CASSLRTLATDEQFF.

The chain couples TRBV11-2 to TRBJ2-7, with D possibly matching TRBD2 (6 bases). Trimming pared 1 base from V and 6 bases from J, leaving 16 bases between. This CDR3 spans 15 amino acids. Germline lookup yields CDR1 SGHAT and CDR2 FQNNGV. The CDR3 protein is CASSLVDPAGSEQYF. CDR3 DNA sequence: TGTGCCAGCAGCTTAGTTGACCCCGCCGGGAGCGAGCAGTACTTC.

The chain joins TRBV7-9 to TRBJ1-2; D might be TRBD1 (6 bases). Trimming pared 0 bases from V and 1 base from J, leaving 9 bases between. The CDR3 loop spans 15 amino acids. The V gene's germline CDR1 is SEHNR and CDR2 FQNEAQ (reference sequence). In nucleotides, the CDR3 is TGTGCCAGCAGCTTAGCGGGACACGATAACTATGGCTACACCTTC. It is translated as CASSLAGHDNYGYTF.

The V and J genes are TRBV6-1 and TRBJ2-3; TRBD1 agrees at 8 bases. This CDR3 spans 16 amino acids. After removal of 1 base from V and 2 bases from J, the junction contained 5 bases not matched to a gene. The germline V gene encodes CDR1 MNHNS and CDR2 SASEGT. The CDR3 DNA sequence: TGTGCCAGCAGTGAAGACAGGACAGGGTTCACAGATACGCAGTATTTT. Translation: CASSEDRTGFTDTQYF.

This chain joins TRBV27 and TRBJ2-5; D possibly corresponds to TRBD2 (5 bases). Judging by the DNA end, TRBJ2-7 fits better; the J call may be wrong. CDR1 and CDR2 (germline): MNHEY, SMNVEV (reference sequence). The CDR3 spans 11 residues. The CDR3 nucleotides are TGTGCCAGCAAGTGGAGGAACGAGCAGTACTTC. Amino acids: CASKWRNEQYF.

A single count supports this clone. This chain uses TRBV4-1 with TRBJ1-5, with 8 bases identical to TRBD1. The CDR3 length is 19 residues. Losses at the gene ends were 1 base for V and 0 bases for J; bases not matched to a gene: 11. Germline CDR1 is MGHRA and CDR2 is YSYEKL. The CDR3 spells CASSQGLYRTGNSNQPQHF. The CDR3 region has the DNA TGCGCCAGCAGCCAAGGGCTCTACAGGACAGGGAATAGCAATCAGCCCCAGCATTTT.

As concerns this clone: Other nucleotide sequences in the sample specify the same CDR3. V and J are TRBV11-2 and TRBJ2-7, with 11 bases aligning to TRBD2. Looked up from germline, CDR1 is SGHAT and CDR2 is FQNNGV. The CDR3 contains 15 residues. Losses at the gene ends were 3 bases for V and 3 bases for J; bases not matched to a gene: 4. CDR3 region: CASSFGTSGFYEQYF. Written as DNA, the CDR3 is TGTGCCAGCAGCTTCGGGACTAGCGGATTCTACGAGCAGTACTTC.

The chain employs TRBV11-2 and TRBJ2-1; 9 bases are shared with TRBD2. The V gene's germline CDR1 is SGHAT and CDR2 FQNNGV. The length of the CDR3 is 16 residues. J was trimmed by 3 bases and V by 3 bases; bases with no gene match: 6. The CDR3 nucleotides are TGTGCCAGCAGCTTGGGCGCGGGAGGGTTCTACAATGAGCAGTTCTTC. It translates to CASSLGAGGFYNEQFF.

The rearrangement links TRBV29-1 to TRBJ2-7, with 9 bases aligning to TRBD1. V lost 2 bases, J lost 4 bases, and 12 bases stayed unmatched. Germline-derived CDR1 and CDR2 are SQVTM and ANQGSEA. The CDR3 totals 16 residues. CDR3 sequence: CSVETGTGSSLYEQYF. The CDR3 bases are TGCAGCGTTGAAACCGGGACAGGGTCGTCCTTGTACGAGCAGTACTTC.

The chain joins TRBV2 to TRBJ1-2; D remains unclear. CDR1 and CDR2 from the germline V gene are SNHLY and FYNNEI. This CDR3 has 13 residues. The V gene lost 3 bases and the J gene lost 4 bases, with 9 bases spanning the gap. CDR3 nucleotides: TGTGCCAGCAGTGATTCCGAGGGCTATGGCTACACCTTC. The encoded protein is CASSDSEGYGYTF.

The V call is TRBV4-1, the J call TRBJ2-1; D gene ambiguous. From germline, CDR1 is MGHRA and CDR2 YSYEKL. Trimming removed 0 bases at V and 9 bases at J, with 6 bases between. The CDR3 has 12 residues. This CDR3 is CASSQEIAEQFF. Here the CDR3 DNA reads TGCGCCAGCAGCCAAGAGATCGCTGAGCAGTTCTTC.

This sequence joins TRBV29-1 and TRBJ2-5, with unresolved D. Trimming stripped 3 bases from V and 3 bases from J, with 11 bases between. Germline loops: CDR1 SQVTM, CDR2 ANQGSEA. The CDR3 sequence is 13 residues long. The CDR3 DNA sequence: TGCAGCGTTGAGGGCGCGGCTAAAGAGACCCAGTACTTC. This encodes CSVEGAAKETQYF.

V is TRBV27 and J is TRBJ2-2; 7 nucleotides agree with TRBD2. Germline assignment: CDR1 MNHEY and CDR2 SMNVEV (reference sequence). Losses at the gene ends were 2 bases for V and 4 bases for J; bases not matched to a gene: 7. The CDR3 is 16 amino acids. CDR3 nucleotides: TGTGCCAGCAGTTTAAAGCGGGGTGATGTCACCGGGGAGCTGTTTTTT. As protein: CASSLKRGDVTGELFF.

V and J are TRBV7-9 and TRBJ2-1; the D is unclear. V lost 3 bases and J lost 7, with 7 bases in between. This CDR3 comprises 12 residues. The germline gives CDR1 SEHNR, CDR2 FQNEAQ (reference sequence). DNA of the CDR3: TGTGCCAGCAGCTTTCGGCTAAATGAGCAGTTCTTC. This codes for CASSFRLNEQFF.